This TCR beta chain comes out of a study of beta chain features in type 1 diabetes. cDNA synthesis used the whole RNA isolate, giving expressed TCRB sequences. Profiled with immunoSEQ multiplex PCR; TCRdb holds only in-frame clones, not every one. Here the sample spans 400,000 or so clones, roughly 12% being singletons. This clone was found a few times. Its antigen is as yet unknown. The CDR3 covers 18 residues. CD45RO/CCR7/CD25/CD127/CD95/CD27 sorting isolated CD4+ naive, central memory, regulatory and stem cell-like memory cells. General study findings and limits: People with Type 1 diabetes carried modestly yet significantly shorter TCRB CDR3s in all four CD4+ subsets.

The source material was naive CD4+ T cells from blood. This sequence originates from a woman between 18 and 29 years old with type 1 diabetes. V gene TRBV21-1 combines with J gene TRBJ2-2; the table names TRBD2, a call not compared with the DNA. TRBV21-1 is a pseudogene locus. The DNA of the CDR3 is TGTGCCAGCAGCCAGGAGGCGGGGGATGAACAGGACACCGGGGAGCTGTTTTTT. Translated: CASSQEAGDEQDTGELFF.